This T cell receptor beta chain emerged from a study of blood T cells in healthy people across ages. Looked up from germline, CDR1 is MDHEN and CDR2 is SYDVKM. The V and J ends lost 11 bases and 1 base respectively, with 11 bases between them. The CDR3 has 12 residues. Sample-barcoded 5' priming and a J-beta primer mix drove a second PCR of roughly 7 to 11 cycles. TCRdb re-analysed the 5' RACE reads in MiXCR, keeping a single row per CDR3 protein. Among about 1.7 million distinct CDR3 sequences listed, approximately 28% were seen once. This clonotype originated in a woman in her 30s in good health. Sequenced material: blood. The chain couples TRBV28 to TRBJ1-1, with D perhaps matching TRBD1 (5 bases). As DNA, the CDR3 is TGTGCCGGCGGAGACAGGAACACTGAAGCTTTCTTT. It translates to CAGGDRNTEAFF. Using reference TRBV28 and TRBJ1-1 for the parts outside the CDR3, the full variable domain is DVKVTQSSRYLVKRTGEKVFLECVQDMDHENMFWYRQDPGLGLRLIYFSYDVKMKEKGDIPEGYSVSREKKERFSLILESASTNQTSMYLCAGGDRNTEAFFGQGTRLTVV.